Below, 29 T cell receptor beta chains from the same sample are listed, as sequenced in a study of blood T cell repertoires in COVID-19. Using immunoSEQ multiplex PCR, the repertoire was profiled, and TCRdb retains in-frame clones only, with some absent. This sample has a few hundred thousand clones, with 75% to 90% found just once. The specimen sequenced was peripheral blood. The receptors were sampled from a woman aged 55-70 years with acute or convalescent COVID-19.

The chain joins TRBV7-8 to TRBJ2-7, with D unresolved. Germline V lookup: CDR1 SGHVS, CDR2 FQNEAQ. V lost 2 bases to trimming and J lost 5 bases, with 13 bases between them. This CDR3 has 14 residues. For the CDR3, the DNA is TGTGCCAGCAGCTTAATTCCAGGATCCCACGAGCAGTACTTC. This encodes CASSLIPGSHEQYF. The full variable domain, in which reference TRBV7-8 and TRBJ2-7 provide the parts outside the CDR3, is GAGVSQSPRYKVAKRGQDVALRCDPISGHVSLFWYQQALGQGPEFLTYFQNEAQLDKSGLPSDRFFAERPEGSVSTLKIQRTQQEDSAVYLCASSLIPGSHEQYFGPGTRLTVT.

The chain has TRBV11-2 and TRBJ2-3, with 8 bases matching TRBD1. V shed 1 base and J 4 bases; nucleotides not matched to a gene: 4. Germline-derived CDR1 and CDR2 are SGHAT and FQNNGV. The CDR3 runs 15 residues. The CDR3 protein is CASSLGPGGADTQYF. The CDR3 DNA sequence: TGTGCCAGCAGCTTAGGGCCAGGGGGCGCAGATACGCAGTATTTT.

CDR3: CASSQPGVPNYGYTF. DNA for the CDR3: TGCGCCAGCAGCCAGCCAGGCGTGCCTAACTATGGCTACACCTTC. V usage is TRBV4-3 and J usage is TRBJ1-2; D not certain. The CDR3 contains 15 residues. The germline V gene has CDR1 LGHNA and CDR2 YSLEER. Trimming took 3 bases from V and 0 from J, leaving 11 bases between them.

V and J are TRBV5-4 and TRBJ1-1; D call uncertain. Germline CDR1 reads SGHNT; CDR2 reads YYREEE (reference sequence). Trimming cost V 0 bases and J 4 bases, with 10 bases left between them. The CDR3 runs to 14 residues. CDR3 region: CASSLGEPGTEAFF. In DNA, the CDR3 is TGTGCCAGCAGCTTGGGGGAGCCGGGCACTGAAGCTTTCTTT.

V usage is TRBV5-4 and J usage is TRBJ2-2; 9 positions agree with TRBD2. Germline V CDR1 and CDR2: SGHNT, YYREEE (reference sequence). The CDR3 totals 15 residues. V lost 3 bases to trimming and J lost 6 bases; unmatched junction nucleotides: 6. CDR3 in DNA: TGTGCCAGCAGCTCACGGCGGGAGGGCCCCGGGGAGCTGTTTTTT. Protein product: CASSSRREGPGELFF.

The V and J genes are TRBV5-1 and TRBJ2-3; 11 bases fit TRBD1. CDR3 length: 14 residues. Germline V gene sequence: CDR1 SGHRS, CDR2 YFSETQ. V lost 4 bases and J lost 4; bases outside the gene matches: 2. The CDR3 spells CASSVDRGPDTQYF. Here the CDR3 DNA reads TGCGCCAGCAGCGTGGACAGGGGGCCAGATACGCAGTATTTT. Drawing the rest from reference TRBV5-1 and TRBJ2-3, the complete variable domain is KAGVTQTPRYLIKTRGQQVTLSCSPISGHRSVSWYQQTPGQGLQFLFEYFSETQRNKGNFPGRFSGRQFSNSRSEMNVSTLELGDSALYLCASSVDRGPDTQYFGPGTRLTVL.

Concerning this clone itself: Relative to the germline gene, one junction end is altered; a read error may explain this. V is TRBV15 and J is TRBJ1-4, with TRBD1 matching over 9 bases. The CDR3 is 12 amino acids. CDR1 and CDR2 from the germline V gene are LNHNV and YYDKDF (reference sequence). The CDR3 is CATSRDHGTGFF. Here the CDR3 DNA reads TGTGCCACCAGCAGAGATCACGGGACAGGGTTCTTT.

The chain combines TRBV11-3 with TRBJ2-3, with 10 positions matching TRBD2. With 0 bases clipped from V and 0 bases from J, the junction kept 3 bases outside the gene matches. The CDR3 runs to 17 residues. Germline CDR1 SGHNT, CDR2 YENEEA. This CDR3 reads CASSLDALAGSTDTQYF. The CDR3 DNA is TGTGCCAGCAGCTTAGACGCACTAGCGGGGAGCACAGATACGCAGTATTTT.

The rearrangement joins TRBV19 to TRBJ1-1, with 8 nucleotides matching TRBD1. After removal of 6 bases from V and 5 bases from J, the junction contained 8 bases not matched to a gene. Germline lookup yields CDR1 LNHDA and CDR2 SQIVND (reference sequence). This CDR3 spans 14 amino acids. CDR3 DNA: TGTGCCAGTAGGACAGGGGCGGGGAGAACTGAAGCTTTCTTT. It specifies CASRTGAGRTEAFF.

The V and J genes are TRBV3-1 (or the pseudogene TRBV3-2) and TRBJ2-7; 8 nucleotides match TRBD1. The CDR3 covers 14 residues. Germline CDR1 LGHDT, CDR2 YNNKEL (reference sequence). J lost 2 bases, V lost 3 bases, and 3 bases had no gene match. The CDR3 DNA is TGTGCCAGCAGCCACCGGGACAGGACCTACGAGCAGTACTTC. Residues: CASSHRDRTYEQYF.

V and J are TRBV7-9 and TRBJ1-1; no definite D call. The germline V gene has CDR1 SEHNR and CDR2 FQNEAQ (reference sequence). CDR3 length equals 15 residues. Trimming shortened V by 5 bases and J by 0 bases, and 13 bases separated the two germline ends. The CDR3: CASSAGPAMNTEAFF. In DNA form, the CDR3 reads TGTGCCAGCAGCGCTGGGCCGGCTATGAACACTGAAGCTTTCTTT. Full variable domain (outside the CDR3, taken from reference TRBV7-9 and TRBJ1-1): DTGVSQNPRHKITKRGQNVTFRCDPISEHNRLYWYRQTLGQGPEFLTYFQNEAQLEKSRLLSDRFSAERPKGSFSTLEIQRTEQGDSAMYLCASSAGPAMNTEAFFGQGTRLTVV.

The chain employs TRBV7-8 and TRBJ2-7; a possible D gene is TRBD2 (6 bases). This CDR3 region has 15 residues. Looked up from germline, CDR1 is SGHVS and CDR2 is FQNEAQ. Trimming removed 5 bases at V and 0 bases at J, with 14 bases between. The DNA for the CDR3 is TGTGCCAGCAGCCCCTCCCGGGGGAACTCCTACGAGCAGTACTTC. The encoded protein is CASSPSRGNSYEQYF.

The chain is built from TRBV29-1 and TRBJ2-6; TRBD1 might be the D (5 bases). CDR3 size: 16 residues. Trimming took off 5 bases at V and 3 bases at J, with 17 bases between the two ends. The germline V gene encodes CDR1 SQVTM and CDR2 ANQGSEA. The CDR3 bases are TGCAGCGTTCTTCGTCAGGGATTGAGTGGGGCCAACGTCCTGACTTTC. Protein product: CSVLRQGLSGANVLTF.

The chain combines TRBV5-4 with TRBJ1-4, with D perhaps matching TRBD1 (6 bases). Germline-derived CDR1 and CDR2 are SGHNT and YYREEE (reference sequence). The CDR3 length is 15 residues. Trimming cost V 3 bases and J 5 bases, with 14 bases left between them. CDR3 loop: CASSSQQGANEKLFF. The CDR3 region has the DNA TGTGCCAGCAGCTCCCAACAGGGAGCAAATGAAAAACTGTTTTTT.

V gene TRBV7-9 combines with J gene TRBJ2-7; possible D gene TRBD2, 6 bases. Germline V gene data show CDR1 as SEHNR and CDR2 as FQNEAQ (reference sequence). Trimming stripped 5 bases from V and 4 bases from J, with 18 bases between. The CDR3 sequence is 15 residues long. For the CDR3, the DNA is TGTGCCAGCAGCCTTACCCGCGGGGTAGAATACGAGCAGTACTTC. Amino acid sequence: CASSLTRGVEYEQYF.

J is TRBJ1-5 and V is TRBV30; D not certain. Germline CDR1 is GTSNPN and CDR2 is SVGIG (reference sequence). The germline V and J ends were trimmed by 2 bases and 9 bases, with 8 bases remaining between them. The CDR3 has 11 amino acids. CDR3 protein: CAWSREGPQHF. The CDR3, as DNA: TGTGCCTGGAGTCGCGAGGGGCCCCAGCATTTT.

CDR3 residues: CASGRGRATDTQYF. In DNA, the CDR3 is TGTGCCAGCGGGCGGGGGAGGGCCACAGATACGCAGTATTTT. The chain couples TRBV28 to TRBJ2-3, with 7 positions matching TRBD2. The V gene's germline CDR1 is MDHEN and CDR2 SYDVKM. The CDR3 consists of 14 residues. V shed 8 bases and J 2 bases; nucleotides not matched to a gene: 7.

The chain recombines TRBV25-1 with TRBJ2-3; TRBD2 is a possible D gene (6 bases). The CDR3 is made up of 15 amino acids. V was shortened by 6 bases and J by 2 bases, with 15 bases between the two germline ends. Per the germline V gene, CDR1 is MGHDK and CDR2 is SYGVNS. The CDR3 reads CASRGGNLHTDTQYF. As DNA, the CDR3 is TGTGCCAGCAGGGGGGGAAACCTCCACACAGATACGCAGTATTTT.

V and J are TRBV7-8 and TRBJ1-2, with a possible D match to TRBD1 (5 bases). There are 14 residues in the CDR3. The germline V and J ends were trimmed by 2 bases and 8 bases, with 15 bases remaining between them. Germline CDR1 is SGHVS and CDR2 is FQNEAQ. The CDR3 protein is CASSLIRLQGGYTF. CDR3 nucleotides: TGTGCCAGCAGCTTAATAAGGCTCCAGGGAGGCTACACCTTC. Variable domain in full (rest from reference TRBV7-8 and TRBJ1-2): GAGVSQSPRYKVAKRGQDVALRCDPISGHVSLFWYQQALGQGPEFLTYFQNEAQLDKSGLPSDRFFAERPEGSVSTLKIQRTQQEDSAVYLCASSLIRLQGGYTFGSGTRLTVV.

This clone was recorded a few times. V usage is TRBV5-1 and J usage is TRBJ1-1; D call uncertain. The V gene lost 6 bases and the J gene lost 1 base, with 13 bases spanning the gap. Germline CDR1 and CDR2: SGHRS and YFSETQ. The CDR3 is 14 residues long. CDR3 sequence reads: CASKKKEKNTEAFF. The CDR3 DNA reads as TGCGCCAGCAAGAAGAAGGAGAAGAACACTGAAGCTTTCTTT.

J is TRBJ1-4 and V is TRBV28; D is undetermined. V was trimmed by 4 bases and J by 13 bases, leaving 19 bases between them. CDR1 is MDHEN, CDR2 SYDVKM, per germline. There are 14 residues in the CDR3. Written as DNA, the CDR3 is TGTGCCAGCAGTTCGACGGGAATCCTGGCGGGACTGTTTTTT. This encodes CASSSTGILAGLFF.

The rearrangement joins TRBV2 to TRBJ1-3, with no clear D. The length of the CDR3 is 14 residues. V lost 9 bases to trimming and J lost 4 bases, with 16 bases between them. The V gene's germline CDR1 is SNHLY and CDR2 FYNNEI. CDR3 in amino acids: CASGQVVAGNTIYF. CDR3 sequence (DNA): TGTGCCAGTGGCCAGGTTGTGGCGGGAAACACCATATATTTT.

The chain combines TRBV5-6 with TRBJ2-5; TRBD1 aligns across 7 bases. V trimming: 4 bases; J trimming: 7 bases; junction bases outside the gene matches: 13. The CDR3 totals 15 residues. The germline V gene encodes CDR1 SGHDT and CDR2 YYEEEE. CDR3 amino acids: CASSRGQGELGTQYF. CDR3 sequence (DNA): TGTGCCAGCAGCCGTGGCCAGGGGGAATTGGGGACCCAGTACTTC.

The chain carries TRBV5-1 and TRBJ1-1, with 9 nucleotides matching TRBD1. Germline CDR1 SGHRS, CDR2 YFSETQ. The trim removed 4 bases at V and 3 bases at J, leaving 1 base unmatched. The CDR3 totals 13 residues. The CDR3 loop reads CASSRQGDTEAFF. In nucleotides, the CDR3 is TGCGCCAGCAGCCGACAGGGGGACACTGAAGCTTTCTTT.

The V call is TRBV9, the J call TRBJ1-5; 9 nucleotides agree with TRBD1. The germline CDR1 and CDR2 sequences are SGDLS and YYNGEE. J gave up 2 bases and V 6 bases, and 9 bases lay outside the gene matches. The CDR3 loop spans 16 amino acids. CDR3 nucleotides: TGTGCCAGCAACAGGGACAGGGCAAAGGGCAATCAGCCCCAGCATTTT. Translating it yields CASNRDRAKGNQPQHF.

The J gene is TRBJ2-7, the V gene TRBV19, with D possibly matching TRBD1 (6 bases). The CDR3 loop spans 11 amino acids. The germline V gene encodes CDR1 LNHDA and CDR2 SQIVND (reference sequence). V gave up 3 bases and J gave up 9 bases, with 9 bases separating them. The CDR3 region has the DNA TGTGCCAGTAGTATCGGACAGTCGCAGTACTTC. Protein: CASSIGQSQYF.

The V gene is TRBV10-3, the J gene TRBJ2-7, with D possibly matching TRBD2 (6 bases). The CDR3 length is 10 residues. The V gene lost 8 bases and the J gene lost 7 bases, with 9 bases spanning the gap. Per the germline V gene, CDR1 is ENHRY and CDR2 is SYGVKD. This CDR3 is CAIGGLEQYF. The CDR3 nucleotides read TGTGCCATCGGCGGACTAGAGCAGTACTTC.

The J gene is TRBJ1-6, the V gene TRBV7-8; 10 positions match TRBD1. This CDR3 has 16 amino acids. CDR1 is SGHVS, CDR2 FQNEAQ, per germline. Germline trimming cut 4 bases from V and 10 bases from J; bases unmatched to any gene: 10. In nucleotides, the CDR3 is TGTGCCAGCAGCTCGACTTGGACAGGGGGGGGATCACCCCTCCACTTT. Translating it yields CASSSTWTGGGSPLHF.

The CDR3 nucleotides are TGTGCCAGCAGCTGGACCGGGACAGGGGCAAGGAATGAGCAGTTCTTC. It specifies CASSWTGTGARNEQFF. This rearrangement joins TRBV7-9 to TRBJ2-1; 10 bases are a match to TRBD1. The CDR3 is 16 residues long. V dropped 4 bases and J dropped 7; count of bases not matched to a gene: 10. CDR1 SEHNR and CDR2 FQNEAQ come from the germline V gene (reference sequence). The complete variable domain, with remaining parts taken from reference TRBV7-9 and TRBJ2-1, reads DTGVSQNPRHKITKRGQNVTFRCDPISEHNRLYWYRQTLGQGPEFLTYFQNEAQLEKSRLLSDRFSAERPKGSFSTLEIQRTEQGDSAMYLCASSWTGTGARNEQFFGPGTRLTVL.